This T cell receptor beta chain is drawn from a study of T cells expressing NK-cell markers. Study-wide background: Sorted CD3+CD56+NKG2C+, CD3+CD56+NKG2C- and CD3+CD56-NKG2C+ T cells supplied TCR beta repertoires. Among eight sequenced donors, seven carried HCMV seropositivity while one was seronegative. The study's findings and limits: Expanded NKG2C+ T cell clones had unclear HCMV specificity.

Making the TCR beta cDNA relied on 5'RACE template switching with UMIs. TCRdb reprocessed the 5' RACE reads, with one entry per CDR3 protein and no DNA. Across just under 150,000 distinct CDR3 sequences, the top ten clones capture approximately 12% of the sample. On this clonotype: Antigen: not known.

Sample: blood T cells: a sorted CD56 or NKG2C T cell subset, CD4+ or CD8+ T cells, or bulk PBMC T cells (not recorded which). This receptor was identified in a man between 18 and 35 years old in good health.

The CDR3: CASSLLGTGGQPQHF. The chain joins TRBV12-3 or TRBV12-4 to TRBJ1-5; the TRBD1 assignment by TCRdb is unverifiable without DNA. This CDR3 spans 15 amino acids.